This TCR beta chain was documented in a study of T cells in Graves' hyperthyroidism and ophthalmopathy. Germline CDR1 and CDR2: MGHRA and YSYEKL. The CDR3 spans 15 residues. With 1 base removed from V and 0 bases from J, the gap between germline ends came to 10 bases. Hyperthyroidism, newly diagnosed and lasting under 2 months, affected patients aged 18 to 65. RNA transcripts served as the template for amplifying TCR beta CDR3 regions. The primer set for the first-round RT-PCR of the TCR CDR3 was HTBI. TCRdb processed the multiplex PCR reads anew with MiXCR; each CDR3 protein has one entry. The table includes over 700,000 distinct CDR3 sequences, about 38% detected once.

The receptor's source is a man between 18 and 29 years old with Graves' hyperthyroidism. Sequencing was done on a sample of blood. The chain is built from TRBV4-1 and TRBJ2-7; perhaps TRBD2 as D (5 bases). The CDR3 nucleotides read TGCGCCAGCAGCCAAGCGGAGGCTGCCTCCTACGAGCAGTACTTC. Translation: CASSQAEAASYEQYF.